Sequencing of this T cell receptor (beta chain) was carried out in a study of cytomegalovirus exposure and HLA in healthy donors. General observations from the study: The study designated 164 TCR beta chains cytomegalovirus-associated.

In the PCR, 60 Vbeta and 13 Jbeta primers were used. Produced via immunoSEQ multiplex PCR; TCRdb's table is partial and in-frame only. The table records roughly 150,000 clones, about three quarters of them present only once. On this clone itself: The antigen is not known.

In germline, CDR1 is SEHNR, CDR2 FQNEAQ (reference sequence). The ends were cut back, 5 bases at V and 2 bases at J, with 5 bases in the middle. There are 12 residues in the CDR3. The V call is TRBV7-9, the J call TRBJ2-3; D call uncertain. The receptor comes from a woman younger than 45 in good health and CMV-seronegative. Sequencing was performed on PBMCs. As DNA, the CDR3 is TGTGCCAGCAGCCCATCCACAGATACGCAGTATTTT. Translating gives CASSPSTDTQYF.